This T cell receptor (beta chain) appears in the sequencing data of a study of OX40 agonist ivuxolimab in advanced cancers. General study findings and limits: At 0.1 to 3.0 mg/kg, CD4+ and CD8+ blood T cells expanded clonally by week 6.

With regard to this clone: Its antigen is unidentified.

Trimming shortened V by 3 bases and J by 5 bases, and 14 bases separated the two germline ends. Germline CDR1 SGHRS, CDR2 YFSETQ. The CDR3 loop spans 14 amino acids. The method was immunoSEQ multiplex PCR; TCRdb's version includes in-frame clones alone and lacks a portion of them. The repertoire holds over 30,000 clones, with roughly 84% as singletons. The sequenced sample was CD4+ or CD8+ T cells sorted from blood, obtained in a trial of the OX40 agonist ivuxolimab. The receptor comes from an adult with an advanced solid tumor such as melanoma, head and neck, liver or kidney cancer. This chain connects TRBV5-1 to TRBJ1-1; a possible D gene is TRBD1 (5 bases). CDR3 protein: CASSSGQGSTEAFF. In DNA, the CDR3 is TGCGCCAGCAGCTCGGGGCAGGGCAGTACTGAAGCTTTCTTT.